The sequence of this TCR beta chain was determined in a study of blood T cell repertoires in COVID-19 (TCRdb year 2020). General notes on the study: Samples covering the acute and convalescent phases of COVID-19 were provided by collaborators in the United States, Italy and Spain. The prospective study material was composed of cDNA or gDNA derived from T cells, B-cell-depleted T cells, or PBMCs. The dataset comprised deeply sampled blood TCRbeta repertoires from subjects exposed to, actively infected with, or recovered from COVID-19. The repertoires were released in a freely available public database intended as a resource for research on the immune response to SARS-CoV-2. Samples were obtained from the ongoing ImmuneRACE study (first 160 participants) and from 1,254 subjects provided by 6 global collaborators. Nearly every sample came with metadata listing a de-identified subject ID, COVID-19 status, age in years and sex. Where HLA class I and class II types were available, the types were taken from metadata supplied by the sample provider, not from assay-based typing. Overall study outcomes, separate from this receptor: How much clinical and demographic metadata was included differed by source and by participant, and the metadata was provided uncurated.

In regard to this clone: No antigen is known for it. No qualities accompany the bases; no much larger clone lies one base away.

TCRbeta CDR3 regions were amplified from genomic DNA by means of the immunoSEQ Assay, a bias-controlled multiplex PCR. Per the source publication's procedure: The number of nucleated cells in each sample was estimated by amplification of reference gene primers within the assay. To quantify the absolute abundance of each unique TCRbeta CDR3 rearrangement, sequence reads were collapsed and filtered. For each sample, productive Simpson clonality was calculated as the square root of Simpson's diversity index across productive rearrangements. The source is immuneACCESS, and TCRdb retained only in-frame sequences with V and J called. Part of the clones is not carried over; for the studies checked, unresolved V genes explain less than half of this, and the remainder is unexplained. V, J and clone size derive from that table, while D and trimming were established from the DNA sequence. The sample table shows some 70,000 clones, and approximately 80% are seen once. The ten largest clones add up to around 38% of the sample.

Looking up the germline V gene (reference sequence) yields CDR1 SGHKS and CDR2 YYEKEE. The CDR3 goes from the cysteine to the phenylalanine over 13 residues. Just CDR3 DNA is preserved here, 39 bases in frame from base 1. The junction carries 13 bases between V and J, which are trimmed by 3 bases and 6 bases respectively. The collaborating institutions used their own protocols to collect whole blood in K2EDTA tubes. Collaborator samples were shipped for TCRbeta analysis as frozen whole blood, isolated PBMCs, or DNA extracted from either sample type. The sequenced sample consisted of peripheral blood. This receptor was obtained from a man aged 80 or over with acute or convalescent COVID-19. The chain was built from TRBV5-5 and TRBJ2-7, and perhaps TRBD2 as D gene, on 5 matching bases. The sequenced DNA is TGTGCCAGCAGCTGGACGGGAAGAGGCGAGCAGTACTTC. This yields the protein CASSWTGRGEQYF.